The 30 T cell receptor beta chains below all came from one sample that was sequenced in a study of shared clonotypes between healthy human individuals. Profiling relied on immunoSEQ multiplex PCR, and the TCRdb table lists in-frame clones only, not all of them. The repertoire includes under 600,000 clones, 97% of them detected once, and around 0.06% sits in the top ten. Sequencing used naive CD4+ T cells sorted from blood. This sample's subset: CD45RA+ positively selected. The receptors originated from a woman aged 25 to 45 in good health.

With regard to this clone: The sample carries other DNA sequences with the same CDR3. The rearrangement joins TRBV27 to TRBJ2-3; D unresolved. The V gene lost 0 bases and the J gene lost 4 bases, with 8 bases spanning the gap. Germline V CDR1 and CDR2: MNHEY, SMNVEV (reference sequence). This CDR3 contains 14 residues. The CDR3 DNA is TGTGCCAGCAGTTTATCCCGGGTCTCAGATACGCAGTATTTT. This encodes CASSLSRVSDTQYF.

The chain uses TRBV7-9 and TRBJ1-6; the D gene is possibly TRBD1 (5 bases). Per the germline V gene, CDR1 is SEHNR and CDR2 is FQNEAQ (reference sequence). V shed 5 bases and J shed 7 bases, with 12 bases lying between them. This CDR3 comprises 14 residues. The CDR3 DNA reads TGTGCCAGCAGCCGGGACCTCGGGAATTCACCCCTCCACTTT. Translating gives CASSRDLGNSPLHF.

This chain joins TRBV5-1 and TRBJ2-5, with TRBD2 identical over 12 bases. The CDR3 extends over 16 amino acids. The V gene end was trimmed by 4 bases and the J gene end by 5 bases; junction bases not matched to a gene: 9. CDR1 is SGHRS and CDR2 is YFSETQ in the germline V gene. The CDR3 loop is CASSQTSGSVGETQYF. CDR3 DNA sequence: TGCGCCAGCAGCCAGACTAGCGGGAGTGTTGGGGAGACCCAGTACTTC.

The chain employs TRBV6-1 and TRBJ2-3; no firm D call. V was pared by 1 base and J by 2 bases, with 7 bases between. The germline CDR1 and CDR2 sequences are MNHNS and SASEGT. This CDR3 comprises 14 residues. The CDR3 spells CASSEGAPTDTQYF. In DNA form, the CDR3 reads TGTGCCAGCAGTGAAGGGGCACCCACAGATACGCAGTATTTT.

V and J are TRBV18 and TRBJ2-2; tentative D call: TRBD2 (6 bases). Germline V gene data show CDR1 as KGHSH and CDR2 as LQKENI. The CDR3 has 16 amino acids. The ends were cut back, 2 bases at V and 0 bases at J, with 10 bases in the middle. The CDR3 DNA sequence: TGTGCCAGCTCACCATCGGTAGCGGCGAACACCGGGGAGCTGTTTTTT. As protein: CASSPSVAANTGELFF.

This chain links TRBV14 with TRBJ2-7; D not certain. Per germline, CDR1 SGHDN and CDR2 FVKESK. The CDR3 consists of 11 residues. Deletions cut 2 bases from V and 6 bases from J, with 5 bases between. The CDR3 nucleotides read TGTGCCAGCAGCCAATGGGGCGAGCAGTACTTC. The encoded protein is CASSQWGEQYF.

The count of this clone is one. V and J are TRBV15 and TRBJ1-1; tentatively, D is TRBD1 (6 bases). Looked up from germline, CDR1 is LNHNV and CDR2 is YYDKDF (reference sequence). CDR3 length equals 15 residues. The V end was cut by 1 base, the J end by 3 bases, with 12 bases between. The CDR3 nucleotides are TGTGCCACCAGCAGAGCAGGGGTAGGGGACACTGAAGCTTTCTTT. Its translation: CATSRAGVGDTEAFF. Full variable domain (missing parts from reference TRBV15 and TRBJ1-1): DAMVIQNPRYQVTQFGKPVTLSCSQTLNHNVMYWYQQKSSQAPKLLFHYYDKDFNNEADTPDNFQSRRPNTSFCFLDIRSPGLGDTAMYLCATSRAGVGDTEAFFGQGTRLTVV.

The rearrangement links TRBV9 to TRBJ2-1; 11 nucleotides match TRBD1. There are 18 residues in the CDR3. Per germline, CDR1 SGDLS and CDR2 YYNGEE. After removal of 0 bases from V and 3 bases from J, the junction contained 8 bases not matched to a gene. CDR3 protein: CASSVATGTGGFYNEQFF. The CDR3 nucleotides are TGTGCCAGCAGCGTAGCTACTGGGACAGGGGGTTTCTACAATGAGCAGTTCTTC.

V and J are TRBV7-9 and TRBJ2-1; D uncertain. This CDR3 region has 14 residues. V was cut by 3 bases and J by 3 bases, with 9 bases left in between. CDR1 is SEHNR, CDR2 FQNEAQ, per germline (reference sequence). The CDR3 bases are TGTGCCAGCAGCTTCTACGACGGCTACAATGAGCAGTTCTTC. It encodes CASSFYDGYNEQFF.

The rearrangement uses TRBV6-1 and TRBJ2-1; D uncertain. The CDR3 loop spans 15 amino acids. Germline-derived CDR1 and CDR2 are MNHNS and SASEGT. Trimming removed 1 base from V and 4 bases from J, with 11 bases in between. DNA of the CDR3: TGTGCCAGCAGTGAAGGGTGGGGAACATACAATGAGCAGTTCTTC. It specifies CASSEGWGTYNEQFF.

This chain uses TRBV19 with TRBJ1-1, with D possibly matching TRBD1 (6 bases). CDR1 LNHDA and CDR2 SQIVND come from the germline V gene (reference sequence). V was cut by 0 bases and J by 3 bases, with 17 bases left in between. The CDR3 contains 17 residues. The CDR3 nucleotides are TGTGCCAGTAGTATAGACGGGACAATTCTTGGGTACACTGAAGCTTTCTTT. This gives the protein CASSIDGTILGYTEAFF.

The chain joins TRBV10-3 to TRBJ2-7; possibly TRBD1 for D (6 bases). The CDR3 extends over 14 amino acids. Germline assignment: CDR1 ENHRY and CDR2 SYGVKD. V was pared by 6 bases and J by 2 bases, with 14 bases between. The CDR3: CAIRETGQTYEQYF. CDR3 nucleotide sequence: TGTGCCATCAGGGAGACTGGACAGACCTACGAGCAGTACTTC.

As regards this clone: Within the sample, other DNA sequences also encode this same CDR3. The chain has TRBV28 and TRBJ2-7; TRBD1 aligns across 9 bases. V lost 5 bases and J lost 3; bases outside the gene matches: 2. The germline gives CDR1 MDHEN, CDR2 SYDVKM. This CDR3 region has 13 residues. As DNA, the CDR3 is TGTGCCAGCAGTCCGGGACAGGGCTACGAGCAGTACTTC. It specifies CASSPGQGYEQYF.

This clone was seen only once. This chain uses TRBV7-2 with TRBJ1-5, with no clear D. The CDR3 runs 12 residues. V lost 5 bases and J lost 7, with 9 bases in between. CDR1 is SGHTA and CDR2 is FQGNSA in the germline V gene. DNA of the CDR3: TGTGCCAGCAGCCAAGGGCGGCAGCCCCAGCATTTT. Amino acids: CASSQGRQPQHF.

The V call is TRBV6-5, the J call TRBJ2-1; no clear D gene. Trimming pared 1 base from V and 1 base from J, leaving 5 bases between. The germline V gene has CDR1 MNHEY and CDR2 SVGAGI. This CDR3 is 14 amino acids long. The CDR3 nucleotides are TGTGCCAGCAGTTACTATCCATCCTACAATGAGCAGTTCTTC. This sequence encodes CASSYYPSYNEQFF.

In this sample, this clone turned up a few times. The genes are TRBV28 and TRBJ1-5; D is possibly TRBD1 (5 bases). The V gene's germline CDR1 is MDHEN and CDR2 SYDVKM. The CDR3 has 15 amino acids. V was cut by 5 bases and J by 3 bases, with 14 bases left in between. The CDR3 loop reads CASSPSDSPNQPQHF. The CDR3, as DNA: TGTGCCAGCAGTCCATCCGACAGCCCCAATCAGCCCCAGCATTTT.

The chain carries TRBV10-2 and TRBJ2-5, with TRBD1 matching over 9 bases. CDR1 WSHSY and CDR2 SAAADI come from the germline V gene. CDR3 length: 15 amino acids. Germline trimming cut 6 bases from V and 1 base from J; bases unmatched to any gene: 6. CDR3 coding DNA: TGCGCCAGCAGAGAAGACAGGGGGATCCAAGAGACCCAGTACTTC. Translated, it gives CASREDRGIQETQYF.

The V and J genes are TRBV4-2 and TRBJ2-1, with TRBD2 matching 12 bases. Germline V gene lookup returns CDR1 LGHNA and CDR2 YNFKEQ. The V gene end was trimmed by 0 bases and the J gene end by 3 bases; junction bases not matched to a gene: 3. This CDR3 spans 17 amino acids. This CDR3 reads CASSQDVTSGGYNEQFF. As DNA, the CDR3 is TGTGCCAGCAGCCAAGATGTGACTAGCGGGGGCTACAATGAGCAGTTCTTC.

The gene calls are TRBV5-5 and TRBJ2-6; D not certain. V was trimmed by 1 base and J by 0 bases, leaving 8 bases between them. The germline V gene encodes CDR1 SGHKS and CDR2 YYEKEE (reference sequence). This CDR3 region has 16 residues. The CDR3 protein is CASSLIRPSGANVLTF. CDR3 bases: TGTGCCAGCAGCTTGATCCGGCCCTCTGGGGCCAACGTCCTGACTTTC.

The chain employs TRBV5-1 and TRBJ2-7, with D unclear. This CDR3 contains 13 residues. CDR1 is SGHRS, CDR2 YFSETQ, per germline. Between the trimmed V and J ends, which lost 4 bases and 1 base, there was a span of 9 bases. In DNA form, the CDR3 reads TGCGCCAGCAGCGTCGAGCGATCCTACGAGCAGTACTTC. The encoded protein is CASSVERSYEQYF.

CDR3 coding DNA: TGCAGCGTGACGGGTCGGGGGGAGCTGTTTTTT. Its protein product is CSVTGRGELFF. The rearrangement joins TRBV29-1 to TRBJ2-2; D gene unclear. V was shortened by 6 bases and J by 8 bases, with 10 bases between the two germline ends. CDR1 is SQVTM and CDR2 is ANQGSEA in the germline V gene. There are 11 residues in the CDR3.

V gene TRBV19 combines with J gene TRBJ1-5; D may be TRBD1 (5 bases). This CDR3 region has 15 residues. The germline V gene has CDR1 LNHDA and CDR2 SQIVND (reference sequence). Trimming took 7 bases from V and 2 from J, leaving 15 bases between them. CDR3 bases: TGTGCCAGTACCATAGCGGGGCGTGGCAATCAGCCCCAGCATTTT. This gives the protein CASTIAGRGNQPQHF.

The V gene is TRBV28, the J gene TRBJ1-2; D gene ambiguous. The CDR3 spans 15 residues. Trimming removed 5 bases from V and 4 bases from J, with 17 bases in between. Germline loops: CDR1 MDHEN, CDR2 SYDVKM. CDR3 amino acids: CASSQPSLGSYGYTF. The CDR3 nucleotides read TGTGCCAGCAGTCAGCCCTCGCTGGGAAGCTATGGCTACACCTTC.

CDR3 in amino acids: CASSLLGVVANTGELFF. The DNA of the CDR3 is TGTGCCAGCAGCTTATTAGGGGTGGTAGCGAACACCGGGGAGCTGTTTTTT. J is TRBJ2-2 and V is TRBV7-9; tentative D call: TRBD1 (5 bases). Germline V gene data show CDR1 as SEHNR and CDR2 as FQNEAQ (reference sequence). V lost 2 bases to trimming and J lost 0 bases, with 13 bases between them. The CDR3 runs 17 residues.

This chain connects TRBV7-2 to TRBJ2-5; D gene unclear. The CDR3 covers 12 residues. Germline V gene lookup returns CDR1 SGHTA and CDR2 FQGNSA. V was trimmed by 4 bases and J by 2 bases, leaving 5 bases between them. CDR3: CASSWGQETQYF. CDR3 bases: TGTGCCAGCAGCTGGGGACAAGAGACCCAGTACTTC.

The genes are TRBV18 and TRBJ2-2; 9 bases agree with TRBD2. The germline V gene encodes CDR1 KGHSH and CDR2 LQKENI. V lost 1 base, J lost 4 bases, and 7 bases stayed unmatched. The CDR3 is 17 amino acids. The CDR3 spells CASSPLREGHATGELFF. The CDR3 DNA reads TGTGCCAGCTCACCACTGCGGGAGGGCCATGCCACCGGGGAGCTGTTTTTT.

This chain connects TRBV5-1 to TRBJ1-1, with 8 nucleotides matching TRBD1. The CDR3 length is 14 residues. From germline, CDR1 is SGHRS and CDR2 YFSETQ. Trimming took 6 bases from V and 1 from J; bases not matched to a gene: 5. CDR3 amino acids: CASTSTGGNTEAFF. CDR3 nucleotides: TGCGCCAGCACCTCTACAGGGGGGAACACTGAAGCTTTCTTT.

The rearrangement uses TRBV5-1 and TRBJ2-1, with D unclear. Germline V CDR1 and CDR2: SGHRS, YFSETQ. The CDR3 has 13 residues. Trimming left V 2 bases short and J 5 bases short, with 8 bases between. The CDR3 coding sequence is TGCGCCAGCAGCTTAGGCGTAAACAATGAGCAGTTCTTC. It translates to CASSLGVNNEQFF.

The chain is built from TRBV21-1 and TRBJ2-3; the table's D call TRBD2 went unverified against the DNA. TRBV21-1 is listed as a pseudogene. The CDR3 spans 14 residues. The DNA for the CDR3 is TGTGCCAGCAGCAAATCAACCCGGGCAGATACGCAGTATTTT. Amino acids: CASSKSTRADTQYF.

This chain joins TRBV4-1 and TRBJ2-7, with 16 bases that match TRBD2. The CDR3 spans 19 residues. With V trimmed by 3 bases and J by 2 bases, 10 bases remained unmatched. From germline, CDR1 is MGHRA and CDR2 YSYEKL. As DNA, the CDR3 is TGCGCCAGCAGCCACGTAACCGGGACTAGCGGGAGGGGCGCCTACGAGCAGTACTTC. Its protein product is CASSHVTGTSGRGAYEQYF.